The following is a TCR beta chain sequence with its context. Its antigen is currently unknown. J gave up 6 bases and V 8 bases, and 8 bases lay outside the gene matches. This CDR3 is built from 14 residues. Germline loops: CDR1 WSHSY, CDR2 SAAADI. It was with 60 Vbeta and 13 Jbeta primers that the PCR ran. Sequencing was performed with immunoSEQ multiplex PCR; in TCRdb, only in-frame clones are kept and a portion is missing. The sample holds roughly 230,000 clones, roughly 91% seen once. The data were taken from a study of cytomegalovirus exposure and HLA in healthy donors. General study findings and limits: Sequencing depth across donors, presence/absence analyses assumed, was roughly uniform.

The rearrangement joins TRBV10-2 to TRBJ2-1, with 9 bases matching TRBD2. The sequencing input was PBMCs. The clonotype was recovered from a girl aged 2 to 10 in good health and CMV-seronegative. The CDR3 DNA sequence: TGCGCCAGCTTGGGGGCGGGGGGGCTCAATGAGCAGTTCTTC. Translation: CASLGAGGLNEQFF.